This T cell receptor (beta chain) is drawn from a study of blood T cell repertoires in COVID-19 (dated by TCRdb to 2020 to 2022). About the study as a whole: The collaborator samples originated in the United States, Italy and Spain and spanned the acute and convalescent phases of COVID-19. The material from the prospective study consisted of cDNA or gDNA derived from T cells, B-cell-depleted T cells, or PBMCs. Subjects who had been exposed to COVID-19, were actively infected with it, or had recovered from it provided the deeply sampled blood TCRbeta repertoires that made up the dataset. The repertoires were released in a freely available public database intended as a resource for research on the immune response to SARS-CoV-2. The samples were drawn from two sources: the first 160 participants of the ongoing ImmuneRACE study, and over 950 subjects contributed by 6 global collaborators. The sample metadata nearly always contained a de-identified subject ID, COVID-19 status, age in years and sex. HLA class I and class II types, where available, came from metadata supplied by the sample provider rather than from assay-based typing.

On the study overall, not on this receptor specifically: How much clinical and demographic metadata was included differed by source and by participant, and the metadata was provided uncurated.

TCRbeta CDR3 regions were amplified from genomic DNA by means of the immunoSEQ Assay, a bias-controlled multiplex PCR. Regarding the original processing steps: The number of nucleated cells in each sample was estimated from the amplification of reference gene primers within the assay. To quantify the absolute abundance of each unique TCRbeta CDR3 rearrangement, sequence reads were collapsed and filtered. For each sample, productive Simpson clonality was calculated as the square root of Simpson's diversity index across productive rearrangements. In TCRdb, the immuneACCESS table is reduced to in-frame sequences with V and J assigned. These tables do not hold every clone; where another copy was compared, an unresolved V gene accounts for under half, and the others remain unexplained. That table gives V, J and clone size, and the DNA gave D and trimming. The sample table shows 250,000 to 300,000 clones, and 84% are seen once. The top ten clonotypes cover roughly 4% of the sample.

For this clone: What this receptor recognizes is not known. No clone much larger than this one lies a single base away; base qualities are absent.

Participants in the prospective study were enrolled through a virtual design, were aged roughly 18 to 100 years, and lived in 24 United States geographic areas. In the prospective study, cohorts were assigned on the basis of participant-reported clinical history obtained from a screening survey and a study questionnaire. In the prospective study, mobile phlebotomists collected whole blood, serum and a nasopharyngeal or oropharyngeal swab from each participant. Over a roughly 2-month period, participants in the prospective study had the option of providing additional blood draws and questionnaires. Before DNA extraction, prospective study blood samples were shipped either frozen or at room temperature. The germline V gene yields SQVTM for CDR1 and ANQGSEA for CDR2. Relative to germline, V is 0 bases shorter and J is 6 bases shorter, with 12 bases between their ends. From the cysteine through the phenylalanine, the CDR3 covers 14 amino acids. The retained sequence is limited to the CDR3, 42 bases, with the frame set at the first base.

Sequenced input: PBMCs or T cells enriched from blood (not recorded which). This sequence originates from a man aged 25-45 years with acute COVID-19. Recombination connected TRBV29-1 to TRBJ1-5; the D gene is possibly TRBD1, with 6 bases matching. In nucleotide form, the sequence is TGCAGCGTTGAAGATTCCGCAGGGGCTCAGCCCCAGCATTTT. Translated, this gives CSVEDSAGAQPQHF.